The clone carrying this T cell receptor (beta chain) was seen at least ten times. Germline CDR1 and CDR2: SQVTM and ANQGSEA. Trimming pared 7 bases from V and 5 bases from J, leaving 15 bases between. The CDR3 extends over 12 amino acids. This record comes from a study of CDR3 diversity in severe acne. One entry per CDR3 protein results from TCRdb running MiXCR on the PCR reads. This table holds about 84,000 distinct CDR3 sequences, under 60% found once. The rearrangement links TRBV29-1 to TRBJ2-7, with a weak D call TRBD1 (5 bases). The TCR sequence derives from a male donor in good health, without acne. The material sequenced was blood. The DNA for the CDR3 is TGCAGCGCCGCTAAGGGGCAAGACGAGCAGTACTTC. It translates to CSAAKGQDEQYF.